What follows describes a single T cell receptor beta chain. No antigen is known for it. No base quality values were provided; no much bigger clone lies one nucleotide off. TCRbeta CDR3 regions were amplified from genomic DNA by means of the immunoSEQ Assay, a bias-controlled multiplex PCR. In the source study's methods: Within the assay, amplification of reference gene primers was used to estimate how many nucleated cells each sample contained. To quantify the absolute abundance of each unique TCRbeta CDR3 rearrangement, sequence reads were collapsed and filtered. For each sample, productive Simpson clonality was calculated as the square root of Simpson's diversity index over productive rearrangements. As stored in TCRdb, this immuneACCESS dataset retains in-frame rearrangements with V and J assigned. A fraction of the clones does not appear; measured against another copy, unresolved V genes explain less than half of the discrepancy, and the remainder lacks a known reason. V, J and clone size are taken as reported in that table, and D and trimming were inferred from the DNA itself. This sample has roughly 120,000 clones in its table, and around 85% of those were observed once. The ten largest make up roughly 3% of the sample.

There are 12 amino acids in the CDR3, from cysteine to phenylalanine inclusive. The only DNA kept is the CDR3, 36 bases in frame from the first base. The germline ends are 10 bases apart after V is trimmed by 3 bases and J by 6 bases. Sequences SGHNT (CDR1) and YYREEE (CDR2) are obtained from the germline V gene (reference sequence). At one collaborating source in Seattle, patients were enrolled during active infection and were followed longitudinally through the course of disease. Each collaborating institution followed its own protocols to collect whole blood in K2EDTA tubes. For TCRbeta analysis, collaborators shipped samples in one of three forms: frozen whole blood, isolated PBMCs, or DNA extracted from either of those sample types. This sample was taken from a study of blood T cell repertoires in COVID-19 (TCRdb year 2020). For context, the study as a whole: The collaborator samples originated in the United States, Italy and Spain and spanned the acute and convalescent phases of COVID-19. The material from the prospective study consisted of cDNA or gDNA derived from T cells, B-cell-depleted T cells, or PBMCs. Deeply sampled blood TCRbeta repertoires from subjects exposed to, actively infected with, or recovered from COVID-19 were included in the dataset. The repertoires were released in a freely available public database meant as a resource for research on the immune response to SARS-CoV-2. Samples were obtained from the ongoing ImmuneRACE study (first 160 participants) and from about 1,300 subjects provided by 6 global collaborators. Nearly every sample came with metadata listing a de-identified subject ID, COVID-19 status, age in years and sex. Where HLA class I and class II types were available, the types were taken from metadata supplied by the sample provider, not from assay-based typing.

Study-level results and caveats: The quantity of clinical and demographic metadata differed by source and by participant and was supplied without curation.

The chain is made from TRBV5-4 and TRBJ2-7; 6 matching bases give a weak D call of TRBD1. This clonotype was obtained from a woman aged 80 or over with COVID-19, enrolled during active disease. Input material: peripheral blood. The CDR3 has the sequence CASSSTTGEQYF. The base sequence is TGTGCCAGCAGCTCAACGACAGGCGAGCAGTACTTC. Where the CDR3 stops, the reference TRBV5-4 and TRBJ2-7 genes take over; the full variable domain is ETGVTQSPTHLIKTRGQQVTLRCSSQSGHNTVSWYQQALGQGPQFIFQYYREEENGRGNFPPRFSGLQFPNYSSELNVNALELDDSALYLCASSSTTGEQYFGPGTRLTVT.